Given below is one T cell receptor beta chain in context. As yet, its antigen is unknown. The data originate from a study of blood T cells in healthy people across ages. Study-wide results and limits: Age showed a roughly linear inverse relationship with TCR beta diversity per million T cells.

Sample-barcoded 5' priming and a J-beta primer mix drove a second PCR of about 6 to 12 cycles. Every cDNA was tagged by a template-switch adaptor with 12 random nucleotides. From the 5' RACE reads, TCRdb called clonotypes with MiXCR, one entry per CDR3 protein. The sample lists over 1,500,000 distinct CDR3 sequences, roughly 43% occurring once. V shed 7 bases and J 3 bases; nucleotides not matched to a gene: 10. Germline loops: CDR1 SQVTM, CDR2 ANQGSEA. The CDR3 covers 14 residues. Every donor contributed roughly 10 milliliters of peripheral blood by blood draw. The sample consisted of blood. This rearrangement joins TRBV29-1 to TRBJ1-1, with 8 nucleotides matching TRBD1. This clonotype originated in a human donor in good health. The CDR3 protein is CSARTGPRDTEAFF. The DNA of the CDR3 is TGCAGCGCCCGGACAGGGCCAAGGGACACTGAAGCTTTCTTT.